The 31 T cell receptor beta chains presented below share a single source sample, sequenced in a study of CD8 T cells in Susac syndrome. RNA amounts of roughly 0.45 to 1 ug underwent reverse transcription with random hexamers. Using its own MiXCR run on the immunoSEQ multiplex PCR reads, TCRdb lists one record per CDR3 protein. Altogether around 71,000 distinct CDR3 sequences are present, under 96% being singletons, with the ten largest covering 0.095% to 0.13%. Sequencing input: CD4+ T cells from PBMCs. The receptors were sampled from a human donor with multiple sclerosis.

This chain links TRBV10-3 with TRBJ1-6, with no clear D. Germline CDR1 ENHRY, CDR2 SYGVKD. Between the trimmed V and J ends, which lost 4 bases and 7 bases, there was a span of 8 bases. This CDR3 comprises 13 residues. The CDR3 nucleotides are TGTGCCATCAGTGGTATAGGAAATTCACCCCTCCACTTT. Its translation: CAISGIGNSPLHF.

This clonotype has a single count. The V and J genes are TRBV18 and TRBJ1-2, with D perhaps TRBD1 (5 bases). V lost 1 base to trimming and J lost 4 bases, with 10 bases between them. The CDR3 consists of 14 residues. Germline-derived CDR1 and CDR2 are KGHSH and LQKENI. The CDR3 protein is CASSPRRTTYGYTF. Written as DNA, the CDR3 is TGTGCCAGCTCACCACGGCGGACAACCTATGGCTACACCTTC. The full variable domain, rest sourced from reference TRBV18 and TRBJ1-2, is NAGVMQNPRHLVRRRGQEARLRCSPMKGHSHVYWYRQLPEEGLKFMVYLQKENIIDESGMPKERFSAEFPKEGPSILRIQQVVRGDSAAYFCASSPRRTTYGYTFGSGTRLTVV.

The chain recombines TRBV3-1 with TRBJ2-1, with 12 positions matching TRBD2. Germline V CDR1 and CDR2: LGHDT, YNNKEL (reference sequence). V dropped 3 bases and J dropped 10; count of bases not matched to a gene: 10. CDR3 size: 16 residues. CDR3 coding DNA: TGTGCCAGCAGCCAGCATCGACTAGCGGGGGAGGGAGAGCAGTTCTTC. Its translation is CASSQHRLAGEGEQFF.

The CDR3 is CASSMGQGYSYNEQFF. CDR3 in DNA: TGCGCCAGCAGCATGGGACAGGGCTACTCCTACAATGAGCAGTTCTTC. This chain uses TRBV5-1 with TRBJ2-1; 9 bases fit TRBD1. CDR1 and CDR2 (germline): SGHRS, YFSETQ. The junction had 5 bases not matched to a gene; V was cut back by 4 bases and J by 0 bases. This CDR3 region has 16 residues.

This sequence joins TRBV20-1 and TRBJ1-2; unclear D gene. Per germline, CDR1 DFQATT and CDR2 SNEGSKA (reference sequence). V was pared by 5 bases and J by 1 base, with 11 bases between. The CDR3 spans 13 residues. The DNA of the CDR3 is TGCAGTGCTGTGCATCCTTTTAACTATGGCTACACCTTC. Translated: CSAVHPFNYGYTF.

This clonotype was observed once. The rearrangement uses TRBV9 and TRBJ2-2, with unresolved D. Germline lookup yields CDR1 SGDLS and CDR2 YYNGEE. Trimming stripped 1 base from V and 1 base from J, with 5 bases between. This CDR3 region has 14 residues. CDR3 protein: CASSVSGNTGELFF. The CDR3 DNA sequence: TGTGCCAGCAGCGTATCTGGGAACACCGGGGAGCTGTTTTTT.

The count of this clonotype is one. The chain combines TRBV5-6 with TRBJ1-1; D remains ambiguous. Germline assignment: CDR1 SGHDT and CDR2 YYEEEE. The CDR3 totals 14 residues. With 4 bases removed from V and 5 bases from J, the gap between germline ends came to 15 bases. CDR3 sequence reads: CASSRPFGGTEAFF. As DNA, the CDR3 is TGTGCCAGCAGCCGCCCTTTTGGAGGGACTGAAGCTTTCTTT.

The CDR3 region has the DNA TGCAGCGCTCGACAGGGGGCAGGTACTGAAGCTTTCTTT. Amino acids: CSARQGAGTEAFF. This chain uses TRBV29-1 with TRBJ1-1, with 10 bases lining up with TRBD1. Trimming removed 7 bases from V and 5 bases from J; junction bases left unmatched: 7. The germline V gene has CDR1 SQVTM and CDR2 ANQGSEA. This CDR3 spans 13 amino acids.

V is TRBV10-3 and J is TRBJ2-5; unclear D gene. Germline CDR1 and CDR2: ENHRY and SYGVKD. This CDR3 is 14 amino acids long. Trimming removed 0 bases from V and 5 bases from J, with 10 bases in between. The CDR3 sequence: CAISESGQPETQYF. Here the CDR3 DNA reads TGTGCCATCAGTGAGTCGGGTCAGCCCGAGACCCAGTACTTC.

J is TRBJ2-3 and V is TRBV20-1; a possible D gene is TRBD2 (5 bases). Germline V lookup: CDR1 DFQATT, CDR2 SNEGSKA (reference sequence). This CDR3 comprises 14 residues. The V gene lost 3 bases and the J gene lost 0 bases, with 10 bases spanning the gap. The CDR3 is CSASIPGSTDTQYF. The CDR3 region has the DNA TGCAGTGCTAGTATACCGGGGAGCACAGATACGCAGTATTTT.

This sequence joins TRBV28 and TRBJ2-7; 10 bases are a match to TRBD1. The V segment lost 5 bases and the J segment 1 base; nucleotides outside the gene matches: 5. CDR1 is MDHEN and CDR2 is SYDVKM in the germline V gene. The CDR3 is 15 residues long. CDR3 bases: TGTGCCAGCAGTCCTCCGGGACAGGGGTCCTACGAGCAGTACTTC. It specifies CASSPPGQGSYEQYF. Full variable domain (remainder filled in from reference TRBV28 and TRBJ2-7): DVKVTQSSRYLVKRTGEKVFLECVQDMDHENMFWYRQDPGLGLRLIYFSYDVKMKEKGDIPEGYSVSREKKERFSLILESASTNQTSMYLCASSPPGQGSYEQYFGPGTRLTVT.

The rearrangement joins TRBV7-2 to TRBJ2-5; D unresolved. Trimming took off 1 base at V and 1 base at J, with 10 bases between the two ends. The length of the CDR3 is 15 residues. Germline V gene data show CDR1 as SGHTA and CDR2 as FQGNSA. In DNA, the CDR3 is TGTGCCAGCAGCTTAGAGCCCCCACCCCAAGAGACCCAGTACTTC. It translates to CASSLEPPPQETQYF. Supplemented by reference TRBV7-2 and TRBJ2-5, the full variable domain reads GAGVSQSPSNKVTEKGKDVELRCDPISGHTALYWYRQSLGQGLEFLIYFQGNSAPDKSGLPSDRFSAERTGGSVSTLTIQRTQQEDSAVYLCASSLEPPPQETQYFGPGTRLLVL.

The rearrangement joins TRBV6-5 to TRBJ2-2, with D hard to call. Deletions cut 2 bases from V and 1 base from J, with 14 bases between. CDR3 length: 17 amino acids. Germline V lookup: CDR1 MNHEY, CDR2 SVGAGI. The CDR3 loop reads CASSYPEGQQNTGELFF. The CDR3 DNA reads TGTGCCAGCAGTTACCCAGAAGGGCAGCAGAACACCGGGGAGCTGTTTTTT.

This rearrangement joins TRBV4-2 to TRBJ2-3, with 9 bases aligning to TRBD2. Germline CDR1 is LGHNA and CDR2 is YNFKEQ. The ends lost 3 bases at V and 3 bases at J; junction bases unmatched: 7. CDR3 length: 16 residues. The CDR3 spells CASSQSAGGRTDTQYF. CDR3 DNA: TGTGCCAGCAGCCAGTCGGCGGGGGGGCGTACAGATACGCAGTATTTT.

The table lists this clonotype with a few counts. The chain is built from TRBV4-3 and TRBJ2-7, with D tentatively TRBD1 (6 bases). The CDR3 spans 15 residues. V lost 0 bases to trimming and J lost 2 bases, with 11 bases between them. Germline V gene lookup returns CDR1 LGHNA and CDR2 YSLEER. This chain's CDR3 is CASSQDYRVTYEQYF. Here the CDR3 DNA reads TGCGCCAGCAGCCAAGATTACAGGGTGACCTACGAGCAGTACTTC.

The chain couples TRBV7-9 to TRBJ2-7, with a tentative D call TRBD2 (7 bases). The germline gives CDR1 SEHNR, CDR2 FQNEAQ (reference sequence). CDR3 size: 14 residues. Trimming stripped 5 bases from V and 2 bases from J, with 13 bases between. CDR3 sequence reads: CASSLGGPAYEQYF. CDR3 nucleotide sequence: TGTGCCAGCAGCCTCGGGGGGCCCGCCTACGAGCAGTACTTC.

The chain joins TRBV30 to TRBJ1-2; 7 bases line up with TRBD1. Trimming removed 0 bases from V and 7 bases from J; junction bases left unmatched: 8. The CDR3 sequence is 14 residues long. Per the germline V gene, CDR1 is GTSNPN and CDR2 is SVGIG (reference sequence). The chain's CDR3 is CAWSVLKGAGGYTF. Written as DNA, the CDR3 is TGTGCCTGGAGTGTACTAAAGGGGGCTGGTGGCTACACCTTC.

V is TRBV10-2 and J is TRBJ2-3, with 8 positions matching TRBD2. The CDR3 length is 14 residues. V shed 6 bases, J shed 4 bases, and the junction held 6 bases outside the gene matches. Germline V gene sequence: CDR1 WSHSY, CDR2 SAAADI. CDR3: CASRLSGGADTQYF. In DNA form, the CDR3 reads TGCGCCAGCAGATTAAGCGGGGGTGCAGATACGCAGTATTTT.

This clonotype has just one count. J is TRBJ2-2 and V is TRBV3-1; TRBD1 might be the D (6 bases). CDR3 size: 14 residues. V lost 1 base, J lost 4 bases, and 7 bases lay in between. Germline V lookup: CDR1 LGHDT, CDR2 YNNKEL (reference sequence). The CDR3 DNA reads TGTGCCAGCAGCCAAGGGACAGTCACCGGGGAGCTGTTTTTT. Amino acids: CASSQGTVTGELFF. Together with reference TRBV3-1 and TRBJ2-2, the CDR3 gives the full variable domain: DTAVSQTPKYLVTQMGNDKSIKCEQNLGHDTMYWYKQDSKKFLKIMFSYNNKELIINETVPNRFSPKSPDKAHLNLHINSLELGDSAVYFCASSQGTVTGELFFGEGSRLTVL.

This clonotype was seen a single time. This rearrangement joins TRBV30 to TRBJ2-2; D remains unclear. The CDR3 has 14 residues. From germline, CDR1 is GTSNPN and CDR2 SVGIG (reference sequence). V was shortened by 2 bases and J by 7 bases, with 14 bases between the two germline ends. The CDR3 DNA reads as TGTGCCTGGAGTAAGGGCCTCGAAGACGGGGAGCTGTTTTTT. The encoded protein is CAWSKGLEDGELFF.

This CDR3 reads CASSLAVSGGREKLFF. As DNA, the CDR3 is TGTGCCAGCAGTTTGGCGGTTTCGGGGGGCAGGGAAAAACTGTTTTTT. V gene TRBV28 combines with J gene TRBJ1-4; D is possibly TRBD1 (6 bases). The CDR3 length is 16 residues. With 3 bases removed from V and 8 bases from J, the gap between germline ends came to 19 bases. From germline, CDR1 is MDHEN and CDR2 SYDVKM.

CDR3 residues: CSAILGNEQFF. Here the CDR3 DNA reads TGCAGTGCTATTCTCGGGAATGAGCAGTTCTTC. The chain uses TRBV20-1 and TRBJ2-1; D not certain. V was clipped by 4 bases and J by 7 bases, with 8 bases between them. Per the germline V gene, CDR1 is DFQATT and CDR2 is SNEGSKA (reference sequence). The CDR3 covers 11 residues.

The genes are TRBV3-1 and TRBJ1-2; D call uncertain. Looked up from germline, CDR1 is LGHDT and CDR2 is YNNKEL (reference sequence). The germline V and J ends were trimmed by 1 base and 4 bases, with 10 bases remaining between them. The CDR3 is 14 residues long. The CDR3 sequence: CASSQGPEGYGYTF. CDR3 bases: TGTGCCAGCAGCCAAGGACCAGAAGGCTATGGCTACACCTTC. The full variable domain, completed using reference TRBV3-1 and TRBJ1-2, is DTAVSQTPKYLVTQMGNDKSIKCEQNLGHDTMYWYKQDSKKFLKIMFSYNNKELIINETVPNRFSPKSPDKAHLNLHINSLELGDSAVYFCASSQGPEGYGYTFGSGTRLTVV.

The rearrangement links TRBV21-1 to TRBJ2-7; TRBD1, the table's D call, was not compared with the DNA. TRBV21-1 is termed a pseudogene. The CDR3 is made up of 13 amino acids. This chain's CDR3 is CASSIGQGGEQYF. The CDR3 DNA sequence: TGTGCCAGCAGCATAGGACAGGGCGGCGAGCAGTACTTC.

The V and J genes are TRBV11-1 and TRBJ2-7; D is unclear. This CDR3 spans 13 amino acids. The V end lost 2 bases, the J end lost 5 bases, and 10 bases lay between the germline ends. Germline V gene lookup returns CDR1 SGHAT and CDR2 FQDESV (reference sequence). The CDR3, as DNA: TGTGCCAGCAGCTTACCCTCCTCTGACGAGCAGTACTTC. Amino acid sequence: CASSLPSSDEQYF.

The rearrangement links TRBV24-1 to TRBJ2-2, with unresolved D. The germline gives CDR1 KGHDR, CDR2 SFDVKD. The CDR3 runs 14 residues. Trimming shortened V by 5 bases and J by 9 bases, and 15 bases separated the two germline ends. The CDR3 loop reads CATSAGIRTRELFF. CDR3 nucleotides: TGTGCCACCAGTGCGGGTATTCGGACCCGGGAGCTGTTTTTT.

V and J are TRBV24-1 and TRBJ2-2; 12 nucleotides match TRBD2. The V gene end was trimmed by 7 bases and the J gene end by 0 bases; junction bases not matched to a gene: 5. CDR3 length: 17 amino acids. Germline V gene sequence: CDR1 KGHDR, CDR2 SFDVKD. Here the CDR3 DNA reads TGTGCCACCAGGAGGACTAGCGGGGATTCGAACACCGGGGAGCTGTTTTTT. It encodes CATRRTSGDSNTGELFF.

The chain links TRBV7-2 to TRBJ2-2, with D possibly matching TRBD1 (6 bases). The V and J ends lost 5 bases and 5 bases respectively, with 12 bases between them. Per germline, CDR1 SGHTA and CDR2 FQGNSA. The CDR3 is 14 amino acids. The CDR3, as DNA: TGTGCCAGCAGCCCAGGGGTAGGGACCGGGGAGCTGTTTTTT. Residues: CASSPGVGTGELFF.

The V and J genes are TRBV12-3 or TRBV12-4 and TRBJ2-3, with 8 bases fitting TRBD2. The CDR3 extends over 16 amino acids. V dropped 3 bases and J dropped 2; count of bases not matched to a gene: 7. CDR3 DNA: TGTGCCAGCAGTTTGGACGGAGCGGGGGACACAGATACGCAGTATTTT. This translates into CASSLDGAGDTDTQYF.

J is TRBJ2-5 and V is TRBV5-1, with 8 bases fitting TRBD2. The germline V gene has CDR1 SGHRS and CDR2 YFSETQ. Trimming took 2 bases from V and 1 from J; bases not matched to a gene: 10. The CDR3 is 17 amino acids. The CDR3 nucleotides read TGCGCCAGCAGCTTAGGAGGCGGGGGGACGCCCCAAGAGACCCAGTACTTC. Translated: CASSLGGGGTPQETQYF. Combining the CDR3 with reference TRBV5-1 and TRBJ2-5 gives the whole variable domain KAGVTQTPRYLIKTRGQQVTLSCSPISGHRSVSWYQQTPGQGLQFLFEYFSETQRNKGNFPGRFSGRQFSNSRSEMNVSTLELGDSALYLCASSLGGGGTPQETQYFGPGTRLLVL.

This chain uses TRBV29-1 with TRBJ1-2; 9 bases map to TRBD1. The CDR3 is 14 amino acids. The ends lost 6 bases at V and 6 bases at J; junction bases unmatched: 11. Germline V gene data show CDR1 as SQVTM and CDR2 as ANQGSEA. CDR3 in amino acids: CSVVSGTGHHGYTF. CDR3 in DNA: TGCAGCGTCGTATCCGGGACAGGGCATCATGGCTACACCTTC. Complete variable domain (other parts from reference TRBV29-1 and TRBJ1-2): SAVISQKPSRDICQRGTSLTIQCQVDSQVTMMFWYRQQPGQSLTLIATANQGSEATYESGFVIDKFPISRPNLTFSTLTVSNMSPEDSSIYLCSVVSGTGHHGYTFGSGTRLTVV.